These 9 T cell receptor beta chains share one sample of origin, sequenced in a study of blood T cell repertoires in COVID-19. TCRdb keeps only in-frame clones here, not all; method: immunoSEQ multiplex PCR. The sample holds 200,000 to 250,000 clones, more than 80% seen once. The source material was PBMCs or T cells enriched from blood (not recorded which). The origin of the receptors is a woman aged 40 to 50 with acute COVID-19.

The V gene is TRBV24-1, the J gene TRBJ1-2; possibly TRBD1 for D (6 bases). Germline lookup yields CDR1 KGHDR and CDR2 SFDVKD. Between the trimmed V and J ends, which lost 6 bases and 4 bases, there was a span of 11 bases. The CDR3 has 13 amino acids. CDR3 sequence (DNA): TGTGCCACCAGTCTGGGGGCAGGCTATGGCTACACCTTC. Protein sequence: CATSLGAGYGYTF.

The V call is TRBV9, the J call TRBJ2-2; tentatively, D is TRBD1 (5 bases). Germline values: CDR1 SGDLS, CDR2 YYNGEE. With 2 bases removed from V and 3 bases from J, the gap between germline ends came to 8 bases. This CDR3 is 14 amino acids long. The CDR3: CASSVQGYTGELFF. CDR3 nucleotides: TGTGCCAGCAGCGTCCAGGGTTACACCGGGGAGCTGTTTTTT.

The chain couples TRBV5-6 to TRBJ1-4; unclear D gene. This CDR3 has 15 residues. Germline CDR1 reads SGHDT; CDR2 reads YYEEEE. The germline V and J ends were trimmed by 0 bases and 2 bases, with 8 bases remaining between them. This CDR3 reads CASSLAGSTNEKLFF. In DNA, the CDR3 is TGTGCCAGCAGCTTGGCAGGTTCGACTAATGAAAAACTGTTTTTT.

V is TRBV6-5 and J is TRBJ1-1; 7 positions match TRBD1. CDR1 and CDR2 from the germline V gene are MNHEY and SVGAGI. This CDR3 contains 14 residues. The V segment lost 7 bases and the J segment 4 bases; nucleotides outside the gene matches: 9. The CDR3 bases are TGTGCCAGCACCCGGGACAGACAACTCACTGAAGCTTTCTTT. Its protein product is CASTRDRQLTEAFF.

This clone is a singleton in its sample. J is TRBJ1-1 and V is TRBV20-1; 9 nucleotides match TRBD1. Looked up from germline, CDR1 is DFQATT and CDR2 is SNEGSKA (reference sequence). The CDR3 length is 16 residues. V lost 4 bases and J lost 0; bases outside the gene matches: 9. The CDR3 loop reads CSATESGQGLNTEAFF. The DNA for the CDR3 is TGCAGTGCTACTGAGTCGGGACAGGGATTGAACACTGAAGCTTTCTTT.

The CDR3 DNA is TGTGCCTGGAGCAGGGTTGACGAAAAACTGTTTTTT. Translating gives CAWSRVDEKLFF. The chain employs TRBV30 and TRBJ1-4, with D possibly being TRBD1 (5 bases). The CDR3 covers 12 residues. The ends were cut back, 3 bases at V and 8 bases at J, with 10 bases in the middle. Germline values: CDR1 GTSNPN, CDR2 SVGIG (reference sequence).

V usage is TRBV9 and J usage is TRBJ1-6; 7 bases agree with TRBD1. The germline gives CDR1 SGDLS, CDR2 YYNGEE. This CDR3 is built from 15 residues. The J segment lost 10 bases and the V segment lost 0 bases, leaving 7 bases of the junction unmatched. CDR3 sequence reads: CASSVGKGAGSPLHF. The CDR3 coding sequence is TGTGCCAGCAGCGTAGGAAAGGGGGCAGGATCACCCCTCCACTTT.

The J gene is TRBJ1-5, the V gene TRBV18; 7 bases map to TRBD1. CDR1 KGHSH and CDR2 LQKENI come from the germline V gene. The V and J ends lost 3 bases and 4 bases, in that order; junction bases with no gene match: 15. There are 18 residues in the CDR3. The CDR3 nucleotides read TGTGCCAGCTCACCCATCCGACAGGGTTCGGGTCTGAATCAGCCCCAGCATTTT. Encoded protein: CASSPIRQGSGLNQPQHF. The full variable domain, in which reference TRBV18 and TRBJ1-5 provide the parts outside the CDR3, is NAGVMQNPRHLVRRRGQEARLRCSPMKGHSHVYWYRQLPEEGLKFMVYLQKENIIDESGMPKERFSAEFPKEGPSILRIQQVVRGDSAAYFCASSPIRQGSGLNQPQHFGDGTRLSIL.

This chain links TRBV5-1 with TRBJ1-4; TRBD1 matches at 8 bases. Germline-derived CDR1 and CDR2 are SGHRS and YFSETQ. The CDR3 length is 15 residues. Germline trimming cut 4 bases from V and 8 bases from J; bases unmatched to any gene: 10. Here the CDR3 DNA reads TGCGCCAGCAGCCTTACAGGGGGGTTCGGAGAAAAACTGTTTTTT. It is translated as CASSLTGGFGEKLFF.